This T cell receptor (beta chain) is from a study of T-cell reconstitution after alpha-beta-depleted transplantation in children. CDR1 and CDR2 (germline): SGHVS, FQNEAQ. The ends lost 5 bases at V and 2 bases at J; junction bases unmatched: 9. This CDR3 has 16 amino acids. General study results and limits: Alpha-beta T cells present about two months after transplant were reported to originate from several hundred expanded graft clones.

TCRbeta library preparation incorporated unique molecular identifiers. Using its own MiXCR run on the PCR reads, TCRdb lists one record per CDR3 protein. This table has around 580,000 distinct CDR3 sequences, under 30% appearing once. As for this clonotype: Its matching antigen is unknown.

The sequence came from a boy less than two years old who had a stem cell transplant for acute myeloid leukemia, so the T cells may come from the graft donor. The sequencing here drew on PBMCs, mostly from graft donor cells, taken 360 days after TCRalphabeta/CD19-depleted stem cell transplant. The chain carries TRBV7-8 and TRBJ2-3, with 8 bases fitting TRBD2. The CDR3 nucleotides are TGTGCCAGCAGCCCCGCGGGGGGACGGACCACAGATACGCAGTATTTT. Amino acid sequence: CASSPAGGRTTDTQYF.